This T cell receptor (beta chain) originates from a study of response to subunit inactivated influenza vaccine. Study-level points and caveats: Authors suggested each seasonal influenza vaccination recruits few new T cells.

TCRdb reprocessed the RT-PCR reads via MiXCR and lists one record per CDR3 protein. Of 600,000 to 700,000 distinct CDR3 sequences listed, 14% were seen once; the top ten hold 7.6%. This clonotype showed up just a few times. Its antigen is undetermined. This CDR3 is 14 amino acids long. Trimming shortened V by 5 bases and J by 4 bases, and 14 bases separated the two germline ends. This sequence originates from a man in his fifties who received an inactivated influenza vaccine. This sample comprised PBMCs from blood, obtained approximately 15 days before vaccination. V is TRBV12-3 or TRBV12-4 and J is TRBJ1-2; D perhaps matches TRBD1 (6 bases). The CDR3 DNA follows: TGTGCCAGCAGTCTCGAGGACAGAGGCTATGGCTACACCTTC. Translation gives CASSLEDRGYGYTF.